This entry lists 13 T cell receptor beta chains sequenced from one sample in a study of T cell changes during pregnancy in multiple sclerosis. This table comes from immunoSEQ multiplex PCR, and its TCRdb copy is limited to in-frame clones, with some not included. The data show some 93,000 clones, with 85% to 95% seen just once and approximately 1.9% held by the top ten. The material was peripheral blood, obtained after pregnancy. These receptors were taken from a female donor with multiple sclerosis, enrolled in a pregnancy study.

The chain joins TRBV5-4 to TRBJ2-7; 11 bases map to TRBD1. The germline V gene encodes CDR1 SGHNT and CDR2 YYREEE (reference sequence). The CDR3 consists of 13 residues. Losses at the gene ends were 3 bases for V and 7 bases for J; bases not matched to a gene: 3. As DNA, the CDR3 is TGTGCCAGCAGCTGGGACAGGGGGGGGGAGCAGTACTTC. Translated, it gives CASSWDRGGEQYF.

The chain couples TRBV2 to TRBJ2-7; tentatively, D is TRBD1 (5 bases). Germline V gene lookup returns CDR1 SNHLY and CDR2 FYNNEI. V was trimmed by 4 bases and J by 1 base, leaving 14 bases between them. This CDR3 is 15 amino acids long. CDR3 region: CASSGARVRSYEQYF. The CDR3, as DNA: TGTGCCAGCAGTGGGGCCAGGGTCCGGTCCTACGAGCAGTACTTC.

V and J are TRBV6-5 and TRBJ2-7, with D possibly being TRBD1 (5 bases). There are 15 residues in the CDR3. Germline V gene lookup returns CDR1 MNHEY and CDR2 SVGAGI. Deletions cut 0 bases from V and 1 base from J, with 10 bases between. The CDR3 spells CASSYSQGSSYEQYF. The DNA for the CDR3 is TGTGCCAGCAGTTACTCTCAGGGTAGTTCCTACGAGCAGTACTTC.

The chain links TRBV7-7 to TRBJ2-7; 9 bases fit TRBD2. The V gene's germline CDR1 is SSHAT and CDR2 FNYEAQ (reference sequence). V was pared by 9 bases and J by 4 bases, with 10 bases of the junction left unmatched. The CDR3 has 14 amino acids. CDR3 nucleotide sequence: TGTGCCAGGCGAAGCGGGAGGTCCCTATACGAGCAGTACTTC. Protein product: CARRSGRSLYEQYF.

The chain links TRBV13 to TRBJ2-7; a weak D match, TRBD1 (6 bases). CDR3 length equals 13 residues. CDR1 and CDR2 (germline): PRHDT, FYEKMQ (reference sequence). V lost 3 bases and J 3 bases, leaving 9 bases between the germline ends. The CDR3 DNA reads TGTGCCAGCAGCTTTCAGGGGCGCTACGAGCAGTACTTC. Amino acid sequence: CASSFQGRYEQYF.

The chain carries TRBV19 and TRBJ2-7, with 10 bases identical to TRBD1. CDR3 length: 17 residues. V lost 4 bases and J lost 9; bases outside the gene matches: 18. Germline-derived CDR1 and CDR2 are LNHDA and SQIVND (reference sequence). This chain's CDR3 is CASSSTPGTGVLTGQYF. The CDR3 nucleotides read TGTGCCAGTAGTAGCACACCCGGGACAGGGGTTCTAACCGGGCAGTACTTC. Full variable domain (rest looked up from reference TRBV19 and TRBJ2-7): DGGITQSPKYLFRKEGQNVTLSCEQNLNHDAMYWYRQDPGQGLRLIYYSQIVNDFQKGDIAEGYSVSREKKESFPLTVTSAQKNPTAFYLCASSSTPGTGVLTGQYFGPGTRLTVT.

V is TRBV5-1 and J is TRBJ2-1; the D is unclear. Germline loops: CDR1 SGHRS, CDR2 YFSETQ. The CDR3 is 12 amino acids. The germline V and J ends were trimmed by 7 bases and 6 bases, with 11 bases remaining between them. CDR3 in DNA: TGCGCCAGCTCTAATATATTCAATGAGCAGTTCTTC. Its protein is CASSNIFNEQFF.

The V call is TRBV29-1, the J call TRBJ2-7, with D possibly matching TRBD1 (6 bases). V was pared by 0 bases and J by 3 bases, with 6 bases between. This CDR3 region has 12 residues. CDR1 is SQVTM, CDR2 ANQGSEA, per germline. The CDR3 reads CSVEEQGYEQYF. DNA of the CDR3: TGCAGCGTTGAAGAACAGGGCTACGAGCAGTACTTC.

CDR3 region: CSVAKGSTGATEAFF. The CDR3, as DNA: TGCAGCGTGGCCAAGGGGAGCACAGGGGCTACTGAAGCTTTCTTT. V gene TRBV29-1 combines with J gene TRBJ1-1; 7 bases line up with TRBD1. From germline, CDR1 is SQVTM and CDR2 ANQGSEA. V shed 6 bases, J shed 5 bases, and the junction held 15 bases outside the gene matches. This CDR3 is built from 15 residues.

The gene calls are TRBV5-6 and TRBJ1-2; perhaps TRBD1 as D (5 bases). There are 12 residues in the CDR3. V was shortened by 4 bases and J by 4 bases, with 8 bases between the two germline ends. Germline CDR1 and CDR2: SGHDT and YYEEEE. For the CDR3, the DNA is TGTGCCAGCAGCAAAGACAGCTATGGCTACACCTTC. Translating gives CASSKDSYGYTF.

The chain carries TRBV2 and TRBJ1-1; D might be TRBD1 (5 bases). V was pared by 1 base and J by 0 bases, with 9 bases between. Germline V gene sequence: CDR1 SNHLY, CDR2 FYNNEI. This CDR3 region has 15 residues. The CDR3 loop is CASSEGGPMNTEAFF. DNA of the CDR3: TGTGCCAGCAGTGAAGGGGGCCCGATGAACACTGAAGCTTTCTTT.

This chain uses TRBV19 with TRBJ2-3; TRBD2 matches at 8 bases. Looked up from germline, CDR1 is LNHDA and CDR2 is SQIVND (reference sequence). The junction had 8 bases not matched to a gene; V was cut back by 6 bases and J by 0 bases. The CDR3 loop spans 16 amino acids. The CDR3 here is CASSGRAQGSTDTQYF. Written as DNA, the CDR3 is TGTGCCAGTAGCGGGAGGGCGCAGGGCAGCACAGATACGCAGTATTTT.

This chain uses TRBV5-1 with TRBJ2-7, with 8 bases aligning to TRBD1. Germline lookup yields CDR1 SGHRS and CDR2 YFSETQ. The ends lost 0 bases at V and 5 bases at J; junction bases unmatched: 7. This CDR3 is built from 15 residues. This chain's CDR3 is CASSLEGQGFDEQYF. The CDR3 nucleotides read TGCGCCAGCAGCTTGGAAGGACAGGGCTTCGACGAGCAGTACTTC.